This T cell receptor beta chain derives from a study of cytomegalovirus exposure and HLA in healthy donors. Study-wide results and limits: In a later analysis, CMV-associated beta chains were mostly HLA-associated, it appeared.

Turning to this clone: Its antigen is currently unknown.

The PCR made use of 60 Vbeta and 13 Jbeta primers. Profiling relied on immunoSEQ multiplex PCR, and the TCRdb table lists in-frame clones only, not all of them. The sample includes some 90,000 clones, 65% to 80% seen only once; the top ten take about 3.1%. Germline CDR1 is SGHVS and CDR2 is FNYEAQ. Losses at the gene ends were 1 base for V and 3 bases for J; bases not matched to a gene: 2. The CDR3 runs 15 residues. This TCR came from a middle-aged man in good health and CMV-seronegative. The chain combines TRBV7-6 with TRBJ2-5; TRBD1 matches 10 bases. Sequencing was performed on PBMCs. The CDR3 loop reads CASSLGQGAEETQYF. The CDR3 region has the DNA TGTGCCAGCAGCTTAGGACAGGGGGCTGAAGAGACCCAGTACTTC.